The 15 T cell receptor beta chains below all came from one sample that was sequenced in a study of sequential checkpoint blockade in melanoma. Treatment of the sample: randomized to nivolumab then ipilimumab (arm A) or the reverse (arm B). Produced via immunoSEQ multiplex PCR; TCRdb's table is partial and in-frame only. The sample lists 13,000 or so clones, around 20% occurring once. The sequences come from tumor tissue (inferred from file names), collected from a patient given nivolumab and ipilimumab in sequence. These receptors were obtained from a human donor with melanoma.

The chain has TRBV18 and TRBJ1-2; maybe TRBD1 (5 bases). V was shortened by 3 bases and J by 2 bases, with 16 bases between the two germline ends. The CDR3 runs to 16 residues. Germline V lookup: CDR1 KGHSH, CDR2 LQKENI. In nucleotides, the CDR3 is TGTGCCAGCTCACCTGTGGGGGGAGAGACGAACTATGGCTACACCTTC. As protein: CASSPVGGETNYGYTF.

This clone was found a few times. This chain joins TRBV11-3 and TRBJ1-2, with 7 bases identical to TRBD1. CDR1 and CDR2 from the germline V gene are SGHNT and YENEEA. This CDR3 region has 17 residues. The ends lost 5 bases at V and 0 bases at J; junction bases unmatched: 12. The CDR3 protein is CASSQNSDRPANYGYTF. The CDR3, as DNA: TGTGCCAGCAGCCAAAATTCGGACAGGCCAGCTAACTATGGCTACACCTTC. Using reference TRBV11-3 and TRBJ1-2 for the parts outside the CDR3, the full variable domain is EAGVVQSPRYKIIEKKQPVAFWCNPISGHNTLYWYLQNLGQGPELLIRYENEEAVDDSQLPKDRFSAERLKGVDSTLKIQPAELGDSAVYLCASSQNSDRPANYGYTFGSGTRLTVV.

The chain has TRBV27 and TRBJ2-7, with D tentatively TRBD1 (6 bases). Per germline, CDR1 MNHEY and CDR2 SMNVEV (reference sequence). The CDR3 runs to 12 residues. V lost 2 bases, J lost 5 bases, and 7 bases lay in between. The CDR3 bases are TGTGCCAGCAGTTTAACAGGGAACGAGCAGTACTTC. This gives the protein CASSLTGNEQYF.

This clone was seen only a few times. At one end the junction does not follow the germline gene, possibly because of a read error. CDR3 amino acids: CAISQTGQGLQETQYF. The DNA for the CDR3 is TGTGCCATCAGTCAAACGGGACAGGGCTTGCAAGAGACCCAGTACTTC. The gene calls are TRBV6-8 and TRBJ2-5, with TRBD1 identical over 9 bases. CDR3 length equals 16 residues. Germline lookup yields CDR1 MNHGY and CDR2 SAAAGT.

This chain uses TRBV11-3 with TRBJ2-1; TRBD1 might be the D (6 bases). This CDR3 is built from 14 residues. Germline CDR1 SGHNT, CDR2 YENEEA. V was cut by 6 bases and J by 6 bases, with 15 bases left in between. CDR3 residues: CASRLRGSSNEQFF. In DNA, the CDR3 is TGTGCCAGCAGATTAAGGGGGAGTTCCAATGAGCAGTTCTTC. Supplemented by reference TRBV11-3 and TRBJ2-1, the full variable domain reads EAGVVQSPRYKIIEKKQPVAFWCNPISGHNTLYWYLQNLGQGPELLIRYENEEAVDDSQLPKDRFSAERLKGVDSTLKIQPAELGDSAVYLCASRLRGSSNEQFFGPGTRLTVL.

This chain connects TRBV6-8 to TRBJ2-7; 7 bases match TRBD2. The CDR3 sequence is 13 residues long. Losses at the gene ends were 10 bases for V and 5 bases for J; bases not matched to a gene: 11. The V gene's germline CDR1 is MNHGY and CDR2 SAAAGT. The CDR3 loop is CAITPGGKNEQYF. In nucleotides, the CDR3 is TGTGCCATCACTCCCGGGGGGAAGAACGAGCAGTACTTC.

CDR3 amino acids: CASSPGWDSTDTQYF. The CDR3 nucleotides read TGTGCCAGCAGCCCCGGGTGGGACAGCACAGATACGCAGTATTTT. The V gene is TRBV14, the J gene TRBJ2-3, with D perhaps given as TRBD1 or TRBD2 (5 bases each). Trimming left V 4 bases short and J 0 bases short, with 11 bases between. Germline lookup yields CDR1 SGHDN and CDR2 FVKESK. This CDR3 comprises 15 residues.

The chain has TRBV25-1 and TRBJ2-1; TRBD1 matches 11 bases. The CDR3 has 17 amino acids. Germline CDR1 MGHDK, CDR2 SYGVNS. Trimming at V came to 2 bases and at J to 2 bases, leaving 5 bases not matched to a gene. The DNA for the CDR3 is TGTGCCAGCAGTGAACCCGGACAGGGGGCGGCCTACAATGAGCAGTTCTTC. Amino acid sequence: CASSEPGQGAAYNEQFF.

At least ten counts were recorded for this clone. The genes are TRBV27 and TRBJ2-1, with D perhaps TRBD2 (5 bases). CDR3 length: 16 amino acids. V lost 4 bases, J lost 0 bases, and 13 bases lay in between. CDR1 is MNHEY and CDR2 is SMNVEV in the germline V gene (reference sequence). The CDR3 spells CASSSLQRSSYNEQFF. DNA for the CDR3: TGTGCCAGCAGTTCCCTACAGCGGTCCTCCTACAATGAGCAGTTCTTC.

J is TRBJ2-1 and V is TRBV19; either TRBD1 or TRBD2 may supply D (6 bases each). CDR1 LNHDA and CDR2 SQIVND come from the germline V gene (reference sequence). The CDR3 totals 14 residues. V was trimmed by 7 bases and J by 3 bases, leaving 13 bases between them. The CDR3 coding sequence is TGTGCCAGTATGGAGGGGGTTAACTACAATGAGCAGTTCTTC. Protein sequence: CASMEGVNYNEQFF.

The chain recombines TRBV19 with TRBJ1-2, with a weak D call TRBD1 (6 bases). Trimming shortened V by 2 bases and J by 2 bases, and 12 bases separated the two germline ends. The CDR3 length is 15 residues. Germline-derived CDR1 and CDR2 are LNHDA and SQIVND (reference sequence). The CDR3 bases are TGTGCCAGTAGTATACTCGGGACACTCAACTATGGCTACACCTTC. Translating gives CASSILGTLNYGYTF.

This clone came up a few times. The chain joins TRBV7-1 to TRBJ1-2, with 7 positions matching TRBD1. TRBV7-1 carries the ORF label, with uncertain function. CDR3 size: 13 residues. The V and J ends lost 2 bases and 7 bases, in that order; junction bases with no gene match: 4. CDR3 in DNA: TGTGCCAGCAGCTCAACAGGGGAGTCTGGCTACACCTTC. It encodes CASSSTGESGYTF.

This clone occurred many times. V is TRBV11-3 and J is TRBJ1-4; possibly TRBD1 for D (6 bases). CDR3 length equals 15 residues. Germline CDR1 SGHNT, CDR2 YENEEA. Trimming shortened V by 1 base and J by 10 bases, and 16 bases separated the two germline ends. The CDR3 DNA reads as TGTGCCAGCAGCTTAGTGGGGACAAGTGGGGGAAAACTGTTTTTT. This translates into CASSLVGTSGGKLFF.

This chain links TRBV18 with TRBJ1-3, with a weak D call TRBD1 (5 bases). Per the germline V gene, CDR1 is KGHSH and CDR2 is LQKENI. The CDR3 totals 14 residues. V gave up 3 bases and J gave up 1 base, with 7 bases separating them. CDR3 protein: CASSPKGSGNTIYF. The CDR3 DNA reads TGTGCCAGCTCACCGAAGGGGTCTGGAAACACCATATATTTT.

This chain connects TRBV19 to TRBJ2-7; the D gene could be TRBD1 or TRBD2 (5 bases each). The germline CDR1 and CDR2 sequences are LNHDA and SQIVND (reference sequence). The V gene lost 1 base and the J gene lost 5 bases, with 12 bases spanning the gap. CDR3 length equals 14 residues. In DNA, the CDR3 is TGTGCCAGTAGTATAGGGCAGGGAGTCAACGAGCAGTACTTC. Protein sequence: CASSIGQGVNEQYF.